This T cell receptor beta chain was recorded in a study of blood T cell repertoires in COVID-19. Study-level information: Some COVID-19 samples were acute and others convalescent; all came from the United States, Italy and Spain. Sources were T cells, B-cell-depleted T cells, or PBMCs; the material itself was cDNA or gDNA.

The CDR3 is 16 residues long. Trimming cost V 0 bases and J 2 bases, with 11 bases left between them. From germline, CDR1 is SNHLY and CDR2 FYNNEI. In the authors' workflow: Nucleated cell number was recorded as an estimate derived from reference gene primer amplification. Method: immunoSEQ multiplex PCR; TCRdb's copy keeps in-frame clones and lacks some. V and J calls and clone size are as listed in that table; D and trimming were resolved from the DNA. Among almost 30,000 clones, around 80% were seen once, and the ten largest hold around 43%. The clonotype originates from a woman between 65 and 79 years old with acute or convalescent COVID-19. The sample was peripheral blood. The rearrangement links TRBV2 to TRBJ1-5; the D gene is possibly TRBD1 (5 bases). CDR3 sequence: CASSEARGTGNQPQHF. The DNA for the CDR3 is TGTGCCAGCAGTGAAGCGCGGGGGACCGGCAATCAGCCCCAGCATTTT.